The 30 T cell receptor beta chains presented below share a single source sample, sequenced in a study of T cell responses to AZD1222 COVID-19 vaccine. Sequenced by immunoSEQ multiplex PCR; TCRdb stores in-frame clones only, minus some. The repertoire includes under 150,000 clones, just over 90% of them detected once, and just over 7% sits in the top ten. The sample here was peripheral blood, taken on day 0 of AZD1222 vaccination. The receptors stem from an adult in good health.

The rearrangement links TRBV6-5 to TRBJ2-1, with D tentatively TRBD2 (5 bases). Trimming removed 6 bases at V and 8 bases at J, with 20 bases between. Looked up from germline, CDR1 is MNHEY and CDR2 is SVGAGI. The CDR3 contains 15 residues. The DNA for the CDR3 is TGTGCCAGCAGCCGAGACGGACTCTTCGCGGATGAGCAGTTCTTC. It codes for CASSRDGLFADEQFF.

The chain joins TRBV6-6 to TRBJ1-3; a possible D gene is TRBD1 (6 bases). V was clipped by 8 bases and J by 0 bases, with 17 bases between them. Germline CDR1 MNHNY, CDR2 SVGAGI (reference sequence). The CDR3 runs 16 residues. This chain's CDR3 is CASGSRQESSGNTIYF. The DNA for the CDR3 is TGTGCCAGCGGGTCACGACAGGAGAGCTCTGGAAACACCATATATTTT.

The chain is built from TRBV28 and TRBJ1-6; D might be TRBD1 (5 bases). The length of the CDR3 is 15 residues. V lost 6 bases to trimming and J lost 14 bases, with 23 bases between them. Germline values: CDR1 MDHEN, CDR2 SYDVKM. For the CDR3, the DNA is TGTGCCAGCAGCTTCGGGGGTGTACCTCCTAGGACCCTCCACTTT. Protein product: CASSFGGVPPRTLHF.

This clone is a singleton in its sample. The rearrangement links TRBV6-6 to TRBJ2-7, with D possibly matching TRBD2 (6 bases). Trimming stripped 2 bases from V and 0 bases from J, with 14 bases between. CDR1 is MNHNY, CDR2 SVGAGI, per germline (reference sequence). The CDR3 covers 16 residues. The CDR3 DNA reads as TGTGCCAGCAGTTACCGACAGCGGGCCGACTCCTACGAGCAGTACTTC. As protein: CASSYRQRADSYEQYF.

The chain links TRBV21-1 to TRBJ1-2; the table's D call TRBD1 went unverified against the DNA. TRBV21-1 is classified as a pseudogene. The CDR3 is made up of 18 amino acids. The CDR3 nucleotides are TGTGCCAGCAGCAAAGTTTACCGCGCCCCGGGACACAAAGGAGGCTACACCTTC. This translates into CASSKVYRAPGHKGGYTF.

The chain recombines TRBV5-1 with TRBJ2-3; TRBD1 matches 8 bases. The CDR3 has 15 residues. The germline V gene encodes CDR1 SGHRS and CDR2 YFSETQ. After removal of 2 bases from V and 3 bases from J, the junction contained 5 bases not matched to a gene. The CDR3 DNA reads as TGCGCCAGCAGCTTCCGACAGGGGCAGACAGATACGCAGTATTTT. This translates into CASSFRQGQTDTQYF.

The V call is TRBV6-2 or TRBV6-3, the J call TRBJ2-3, with D perhaps given as TRBD1 or TRBD2 (5 bases each). The CDR3 is 14 amino acids. The V gene lost 4 bases and the J gene lost 2 bases, with 10 bases spanning the gap. The germline V gene encodes CDR1 MNHEY and CDR2 SVGEGT. CDR3 sequence (DNA): TGTGCCAGCAGTTTGAGAGGGGACACAGATACGCAGTATTTT. Translating it yields CASSLRGDTDTQYF.

V gene TRBV6-5 combines with J gene TRBJ2-6, with TRBD1 as a possible D gene (6 bases). Germline-derived CDR1 and CDR2 are MNHEY and SVGAGI. The V gene lost 5 bases and the J gene lost 4 bases, with 9 bases spanning the gap. CDR3 length: 14 residues. The CDR3 DNA reads as TGTGCCAGCAGTAGGACAGCCGGGGCCAACGTCCTGACTTTC. Translating it yields CASSRTAGANVLTF.

J is TRBJ1-5 and V is TRBV19; a weak D match, TRBD1 (6 bases). The CDR3 consists of 14 residues. Trimming left V 3 bases short and J 7 bases short, with 13 bases between. The germline CDR1 and CDR2 sequences are LNHDA and SQIVND (reference sequence). CDR3 bases: TGTGCCAGTAGTATTTTGGCAGGGGCCCAGCCCCAGCATTTT. Encoded protein: CASSILAGAQPQHF.

This chain connects TRBV19 to TRBJ2-1; 7 positions agree with TRBD2. Germline V gene lookup returns CDR1 LNHDA and CDR2 SQIVND (reference sequence). The CDR3 extends over 14 amino acids. V shed 6 bases and J 8 bases; nucleotides not matched to a gene: 10. CDR3: CASRTTSGTHEQFF. The CDR3, as DNA: TGTGCCAGTAGAACCACCAGCGGGACGCATGAGCAGTTCTTC.

The chain combines TRBV13 with TRBJ1-6; 8 bases fit TRBD1. The CDR3 is 14 amino acids. V lost 4 bases and J lost 8; bases outside the gene matches: 4. Germline CDR1 is PRHDT and CDR2 is FYEKMQ (reference sequence). The CDR3 region is CASSSGTGYSPLHF. DNA of the CDR3: TGTGCCAGCAGCTCCGGGACAGGATATTCACCCCTCCACTTT.

This clone has a single count. The V call is TRBV3-1 (or the pseudogene TRBV3-2), the J call TRBJ1-2, with D perhaps TRBD1 (6 bases). The germline gives CDR1 LGHDT, CDR2 YNNKEL (reference sequence). The CDR3 is made up of 16 amino acids. V lost 4 bases, J lost 4 bases, and 19 bases lay in between. The CDR3 region is CASSPLGVGAGYGYTF. In DNA, the CDR3 is TGTGCCAGCAGCCCGTTGGGGGTGGGGGCCGGCTATGGCTACACCTTC.

The chain couples TRBV2 to TRBJ1-1, with 7 bases lining up with TRBD1. The trim removed 6 bases at V and 0 bases at J, leaving 4 bases unmatched. The V gene's germline CDR1 is SNHLY and CDR2 FYNNEI. The CDR3 is 14 amino acids. CDR3 DNA sequence: TGTGCCAGCAGAGGAGACAGGGTGAACACTGAAGCTTTCTTT. Protein product: CASRGDRVNTEAFF.

The chain is built from TRBV28 and TRBJ2-5, with D uncertain. Germline CDR1 reads MDHEN; CDR2 reads SYDVKM. This CDR3 is built from 14 residues. Trimming stripped 5 bases from V and 2 bases from J, with 12 bases between. The CDR3 region is CASSLPPPQETQYF. The CDR3 DNA sequence: TGTGCCAGCAGTCTCCCCCCCCCACAAGAGACCCAGTACTTC.

CDR3 coding DNA: TGTGCCACCAGCAGAGATGTGGCACCGAGCTCTGGAAACACCATATATTTT. Translation gives CATSRDVAPSSGNTIYF. The chain has TRBV15 and TRBJ1-3; D is unclear. CDR1 and CDR2 (germline): LNHNV, YYDKDF (reference sequence). The V gene lost 0 bases and the J gene lost 0 bases, with 12 bases spanning the gap. This CDR3 has 17 residues.

The chain is built from TRBV27 and TRBJ2-6; the match to TRBD2 covers 8 bases. Per the germline V gene, CDR1 is MNHEY and CDR2 is SMNVEV (reference sequence). CDR3 length equals 16 residues. The ends lost 4 bases at V and 2 bases at J; junction bases unmatched: 4. This CDR3 is CASSSSGSAGANVLTF. Written as DNA, the CDR3 is TGTGCCAGCAGTTCGAGCGGGAGTGCTGGGGCCAACGTCCTGACTTTC. Together with reference TRBV27 and TRBJ2-6, the CDR3 gives the full variable domain: EAQVTQNPRYLITVTGKKLTVTCSQNMNHEYMSWYRQDPGLGLRQIYYSMNVEVTDKGDVPEGYKVSRKEKRNFPLILESPSPNQTSLYFCASSSSGSAGANVLTFGAGSRLTVL.

Only one count was recorded for this clone. For the CDR3, the DNA is TGTGCCAGCAGTTTCGGGCAGTACAATCAGCCCCAGCATTTT. It specifies CASSFGQYNQPQHF. The J gene is TRBJ1-5, the V gene TRBV28; D uncertain. This CDR3 has 14 amino acids. Germline V gene sequence: CDR1 MDHEN, CDR2 SYDVKM. The V end was cut by 3 bases, the J end by 3 bases, with 9 bases between.

V usage is TRBV7-6 and J usage is TRBJ1-3, with 9 nucleotides matching TRBD1. The CDR3 totals 19 residues. CDR1 SGHVS and CDR2 FNYEAQ come from the germline V gene. The V and J ends lost 2 bases and 0 bases, in that order; junction bases with no gene match: 11. The CDR3 DNA reads TGTGCCAGCAGCTTATTGACAGGGGGTTTCATAAGCTCTGGAAACACCATATATTTT. It translates to CASSLLTGGFISSGNTIYF.

V is TRBV27 and J is TRBJ1-2; D unresolved. The V gene's germline CDR1 is MNHEY and CDR2 SMNVEV (reference sequence). This CDR3 has 17 amino acids. The V end lost 2 bases, the J end lost 2 bases, and 18 bases lay between the germline ends. CDR3 sequence (DNA): TGTGCCAGCAGTTTAAGGATCTCCGCTCAGGACAACTATGGCTACACCTTC. It encodes CASSLRISAQDNYGYTF.

The chain combines TRBV7-6 with TRBJ2-3; D call uncertain. Germline V gene data show CDR1 as SGHVS and CDR2 as FNYEAQ. With 0 bases removed from V and 0 bases from J, the gap between germline ends came to 4 bases. This CDR3 has 14 amino acids. CDR3 loop: CASSLAGSTDTQYF. The CDR3 nucleotides are TGTGCCAGCAGCTTAGCGGGAAGCACAGATACGCAGTATTTT. Together with reference TRBV7-6 and TRBJ2-3, the CDR3 gives the full variable domain: GAGVSQSPRYKVTKRGQDVALRCDPISGHVSLYWYRQALGQGPEFLTYFNYEAQQDKSGLPNDRFSAERPEGSISTLTIQRTEQRDSAMYRCASSLAGSTDTQYFGPGTRLTVL.

The chain joins TRBV2 to TRBJ1-5; maybe TRBD1 (5 bases). CDR1 and CDR2 (germline): SNHLY, FYNNEI. V shed 7 bases and J shed 1 base, with 8 bases lying between them. The CDR3 totals 13 residues. CDR3 sequence (DNA): TGTGCCAGCAAGGGGCAGAGCAATCAGCCCCAGCATTTT. It translates to CASKGQSNQPQHF. Variable domain in full (rest from reference TRBV2 and TRBJ1-5): EPEVTQTPSHQVTQMGQEVILRCVPISNHLYFYWYRQILGQKVEFLVSFYNNEISEKSEIFDDQFSVERPDGSNFTLKIRSTKLEDSAMYFCASKGQSNQPQHFGDGTRLSIL.

By proportion, this clone is medium-sized. V and J are TRBV27 and TRBJ2-1; D not certain. Germline V gives CDR1 MNHEY, CDR2 SMNVEV (reference sequence). The CDR3 totals 14 residues. Trimming cost V 3 bases and J 0 bases, with 6 bases left between them. This CDR3 reads CASSFGSSYNEQFF. CDR3 bases: TGTGCCAGCAGTTTTGGAAGCTCCTACAATGAGCAGTTCTTC.

The rearrangement uses TRBV6-6 and TRBJ2-7; D tentatively fits TRBD1 or TRBD2 (5 bases each). CDR1 MNHNY and CDR2 SVGAGI come from the germline V gene (reference sequence). The CDR3 loop spans 16 amino acids. V was cut by 6 bases and J by 5 bases, with 23 bases left in between. The CDR3 coding sequence is TGTGCCAGCAGCTCCCTCGGGGCGCCAGTCGTCCACGAGCAGTACTTC. Protein product: CASSSLGAPVVHEQYF.

This chain joins TRBV28 and TRBJ1-6; 11 nucleotides match TRBD1. In germline, CDR1 is MDHEN, CDR2 SYDVKM. V lost 5 bases and J lost 9; bases outside the gene matches: 6. This CDR3 has 15 residues. This chain's CDR3 is CASSKNGQGASPLHF. CDR3 DNA sequence: TGTGCCAGCAGTAAAAATGGACAGGGGGCTTCACCCCTCCACTTT. The full variable domain, its missing parts supplied by reference TRBV28 and TRBJ1-6, is DVKVTQSSRYLVKRTGEKVFLECVQDMDHENMFWYRQDPGLGLRLIYFSYDVKMKEKGDIPEGYSVSREKKERFSLILESASTNQTSMYLCASSKNGQGASPLHFGNGTRLTVT.

There are a few counts of this clone. The chain uses TRBV3-1 (or the pseudogene TRBV3-2) and TRBJ1-3; weak D call: TRBD1 (5 bases). Trimming took 3 bases from V and 5 from J, leaving 14 bases between them. Germline V lookup: CDR1 LGHDT, CDR2 YNNKEL (reference sequence). CDR3 size: 15 residues. CDR3 loop: CASSQRGRTRNTIYF. CDR3 DNA: TGTGCCAGCAGCCAGAGGGGCAGAACCCGAAACACCATATATTTT.

The count of this clone is one. V gene TRBV10-2 combines with J gene TRBJ2-7; D is undetermined. The CDR3 length is 14 residues. Trimming pared 8 bases from V and 6 bases from J, leaving 20 bases between. Germline V gene lookup returns CDR1 WSHSY and CDR2 SAAADI. CDR3 loop: CASGYGPAPGEQYF. DNA of the CDR3: TGCGCCAGCGGCTACGGGCCCGCGCCCGGCGAGCAGTACTTC.

The chain combines TRBV7-9 with TRBJ1-2, with D possibly TRBD1 on 5 matching bases. Between the trimmed V and J ends, which lost 5 bases and 8 bases, there was a span of 12 bases. Germline CDR1 SEHNR, CDR2 FQNEAQ (reference sequence). This CDR3 is 12 amino acids long. This CDR3 is CASSPGTEGYTF. CDR3 DNA sequence: TGTGCCAGCAGCCCTGGGACCGAGGGCTACACCTTC.

The chain couples TRBV28 to TRBJ2-3; 15 bases fit TRBD2. Germline V gives CDR1 MDHEN, CDR2 SYDVKM. This CDR3 region has 17 residues. The V and J ends lost 8 bases and 0 bases, in that order; junction bases with no gene match: 6. The CDR3 bases are TGTGCCAGCCAGGGACTAGCGGGAGGATCTAGCACAGATACGCAGTATTTT. It yields the protein CASQGLAGGSSTDTQYF.

This sequence joins TRBV7-9 and TRBJ2-7; maybe TRBD1 (6 bases). Trimming removed 5 bases at V and 7 bases at J, with 24 bases between. The CDR3 runs 16 residues. Germline V gene data show CDR1 as SEHNR and CDR2 as FQNEAQ (reference sequence). The CDR3 sequence is CASSTTSGQITGEQYF. CDR3 nucleotide sequence: TGTGCCAGCAGCACCACATCTGGACAGATTACGGGAGAGCAGTACTTC.

Only a few counts were recorded for this clone. V gene TRBV5-1 combines with J gene TRBJ1-2; the D gene is possibly TRBD1 (5 bases). The germline V and J ends were trimmed by 3 bases and 3 bases, with 15 bases remaining between them. This CDR3 comprises 15 residues. Germline V lookup: CDR1 SGHRS, CDR2 YFSETQ. CDR3 amino acids: CASSSTGTDYYGYTF. DNA for the CDR3: TGCGCCAGCAGCTCAACCGGGACGGACTACTATGGCTACACCTTC.